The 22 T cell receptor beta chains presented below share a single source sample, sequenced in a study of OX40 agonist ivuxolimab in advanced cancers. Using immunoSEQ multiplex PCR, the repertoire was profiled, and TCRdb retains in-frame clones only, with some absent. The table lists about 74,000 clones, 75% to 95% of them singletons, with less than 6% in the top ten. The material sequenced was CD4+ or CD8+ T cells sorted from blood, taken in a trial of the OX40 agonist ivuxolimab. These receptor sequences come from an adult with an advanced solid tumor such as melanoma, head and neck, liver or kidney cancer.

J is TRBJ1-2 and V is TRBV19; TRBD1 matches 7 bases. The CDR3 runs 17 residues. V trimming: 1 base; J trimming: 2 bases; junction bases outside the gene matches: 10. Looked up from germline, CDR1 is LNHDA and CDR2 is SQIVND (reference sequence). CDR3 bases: TGTGCCAGTAGTATAGGATCGGGACAGTTCGTCAACTATGGCTACACCTTC. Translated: CASSIGSGQFVNYGYTF. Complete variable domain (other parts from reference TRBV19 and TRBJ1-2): DGGITQSPKYLFRKEGQNVTLSCEQNLNHDAMYWYRQDPGQGLRLIYYSQIVNDFQKGDIAEGYSVSREKKESFPLTVTSAQKNPTAFYLCASSIGSGQFVNYGYTFGSGTRLTVV.

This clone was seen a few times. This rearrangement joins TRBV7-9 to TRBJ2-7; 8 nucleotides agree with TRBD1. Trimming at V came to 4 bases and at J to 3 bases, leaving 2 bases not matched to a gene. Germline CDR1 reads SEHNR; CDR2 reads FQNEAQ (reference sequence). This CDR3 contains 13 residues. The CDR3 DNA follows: TGTGCCAGCAGCTGGGGGACAGGCTACGAGCAGTACTTC. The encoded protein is CASSWGTGYEQYF. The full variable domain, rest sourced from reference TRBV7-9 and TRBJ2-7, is DTGVSQNPRHKITKRGQNVTFRCDPISEHNRLYWYRQTLGQGPEFLTYFQNEAQLEKSRLLSDRFSAERPKGSFSTLEIQRTEQGDSAMYLCASSWGTGYEQYFGPGTRLTVT.

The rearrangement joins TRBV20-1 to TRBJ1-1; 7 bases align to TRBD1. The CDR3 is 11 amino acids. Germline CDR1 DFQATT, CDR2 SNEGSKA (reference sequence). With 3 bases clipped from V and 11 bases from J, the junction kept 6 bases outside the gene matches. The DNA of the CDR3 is TGCAGTGCTAGTGGGGGCAGGGGGGCTTTCTTT. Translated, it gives CSASGGRGAFF.

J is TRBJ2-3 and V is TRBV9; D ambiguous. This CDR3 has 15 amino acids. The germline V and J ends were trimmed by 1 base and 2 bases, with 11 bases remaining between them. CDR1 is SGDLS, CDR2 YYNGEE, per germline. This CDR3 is CASSVTWGDTDTQYF. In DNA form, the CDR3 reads TGTGCCAGCAGCGTAACGTGGGGTGACACAGATACGCAGTATTTT.

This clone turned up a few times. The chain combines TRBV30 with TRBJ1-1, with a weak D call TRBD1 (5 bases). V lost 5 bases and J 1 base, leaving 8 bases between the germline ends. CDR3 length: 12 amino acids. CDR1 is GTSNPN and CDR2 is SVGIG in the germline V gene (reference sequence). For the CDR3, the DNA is TGTGCCTGGGACAGTTGGAACACTGAAGCTTTCTTT. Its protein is CAWDSWNTEAFF.

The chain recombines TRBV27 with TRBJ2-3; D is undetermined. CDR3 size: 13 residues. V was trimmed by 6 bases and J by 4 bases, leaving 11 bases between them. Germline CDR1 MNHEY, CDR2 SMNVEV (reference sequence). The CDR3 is CASREVLPDTQYF. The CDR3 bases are TGTGCCAGCAGAGAGGTCCTACCAGATACGCAGTATTTT.

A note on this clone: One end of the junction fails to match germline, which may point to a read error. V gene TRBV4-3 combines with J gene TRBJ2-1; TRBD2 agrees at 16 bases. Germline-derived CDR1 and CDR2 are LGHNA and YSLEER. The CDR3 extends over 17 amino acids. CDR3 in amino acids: CASSQQGTSGGADEQLF. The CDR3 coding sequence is TGCGCCAGCAGCCAACAAGGGACTAGCGGGGGGGCGGATGAGCAGCTCTTC.

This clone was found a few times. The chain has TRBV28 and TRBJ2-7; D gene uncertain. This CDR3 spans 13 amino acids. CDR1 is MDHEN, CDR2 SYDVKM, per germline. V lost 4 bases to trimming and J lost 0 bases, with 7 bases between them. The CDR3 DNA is TGTGCCAGCAGTTCCCTTGTCTCCTACGAGCAGTACTTC. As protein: CASSSLVSYEQYF.

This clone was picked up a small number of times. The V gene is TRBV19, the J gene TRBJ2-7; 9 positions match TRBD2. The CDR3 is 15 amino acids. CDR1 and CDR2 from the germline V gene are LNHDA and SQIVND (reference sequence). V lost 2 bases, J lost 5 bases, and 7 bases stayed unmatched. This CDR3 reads CASSILAGSRDEQYF. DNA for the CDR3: TGTGCCAGTAGTATACTAGCGGGAAGCCGAGACGAGCAGTACTTC.

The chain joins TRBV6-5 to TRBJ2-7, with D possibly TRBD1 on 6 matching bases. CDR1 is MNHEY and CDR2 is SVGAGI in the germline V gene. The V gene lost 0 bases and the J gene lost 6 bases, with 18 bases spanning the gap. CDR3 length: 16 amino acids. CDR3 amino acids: CASSYSLGTRGFEQYF. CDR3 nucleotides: TGTGCCAGCAGTTACTCCCTGGGGACACGAGGATTCGAGCAGTACTTC.

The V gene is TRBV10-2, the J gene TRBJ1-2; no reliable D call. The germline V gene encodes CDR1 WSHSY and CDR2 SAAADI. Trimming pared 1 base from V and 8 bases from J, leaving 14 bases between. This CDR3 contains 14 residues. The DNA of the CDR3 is TGCGCCAGCAGTGAGTGGGTAGAGATAAGCGGCTACACCTTC. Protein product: CASSEWVEISGYTF.

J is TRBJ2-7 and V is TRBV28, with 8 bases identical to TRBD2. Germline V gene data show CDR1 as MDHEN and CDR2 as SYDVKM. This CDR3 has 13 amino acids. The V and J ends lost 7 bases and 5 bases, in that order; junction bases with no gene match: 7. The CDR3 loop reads CASTEAGAHEQYF. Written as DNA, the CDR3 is TGTGCCAGCACGGAAGCGGGAGCCCACGAGCAGTACTTC.

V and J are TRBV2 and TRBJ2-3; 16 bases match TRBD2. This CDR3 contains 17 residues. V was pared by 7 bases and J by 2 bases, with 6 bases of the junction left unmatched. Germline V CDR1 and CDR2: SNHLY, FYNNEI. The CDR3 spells CASTLGTSGRATDTQYF. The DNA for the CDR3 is TGTGCCAGCACCCTTGGGACTAGCGGGAGGGCCACAGATACGCAGTATTTT. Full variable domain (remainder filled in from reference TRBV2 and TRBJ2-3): EPEVTQTPSHQVTQMGQEVILRCVPISNHLYFYWYRQILGQKVEFLVSFYNNEISEKSEIFDDQFSVERPDGSNFTLKIRSTKLEDSAMYFCASTLGTSGRATDTQYFGPGTRLTVL.

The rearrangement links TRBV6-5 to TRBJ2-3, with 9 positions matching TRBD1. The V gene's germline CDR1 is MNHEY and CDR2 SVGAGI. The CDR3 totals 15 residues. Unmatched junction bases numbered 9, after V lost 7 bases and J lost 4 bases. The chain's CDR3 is CASNTDRGGSDTQYF. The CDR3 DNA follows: TGTGCCAGCAACACTGACAGGGGGGGATCAGATACGCAGTATTTT.

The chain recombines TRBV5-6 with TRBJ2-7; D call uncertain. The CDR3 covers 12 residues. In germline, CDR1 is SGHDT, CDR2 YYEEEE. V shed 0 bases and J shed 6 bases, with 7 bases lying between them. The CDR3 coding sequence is TGTGCCAGCAGCTTGGGGGAAGGCGAGCAGTACTTC. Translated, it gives CASSLGEGEQYF.

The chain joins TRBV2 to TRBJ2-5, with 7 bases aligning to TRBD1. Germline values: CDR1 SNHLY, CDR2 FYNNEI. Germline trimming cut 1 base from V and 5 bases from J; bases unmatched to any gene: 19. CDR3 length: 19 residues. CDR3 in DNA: TGTGCCAGCAGTGAAGGGGATGGGTTTACAAAGGGGGCCCGGGAGACCCAGTACTTC. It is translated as CASSEGDGFTKGARETQYF.

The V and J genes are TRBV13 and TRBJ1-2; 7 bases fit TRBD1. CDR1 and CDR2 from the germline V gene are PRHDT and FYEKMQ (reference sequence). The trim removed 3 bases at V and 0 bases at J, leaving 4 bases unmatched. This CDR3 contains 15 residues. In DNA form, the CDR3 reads TGTGCCAGCAGCTTGTCAGGGGGAACTAACTATGGCTACACCTTC. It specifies CASSLSGGTNYGYTF.

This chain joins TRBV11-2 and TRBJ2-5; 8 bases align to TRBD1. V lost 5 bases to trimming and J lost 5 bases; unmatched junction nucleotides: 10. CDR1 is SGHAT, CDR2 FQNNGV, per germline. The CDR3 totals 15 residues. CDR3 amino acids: CASSGTGSRPETQYF. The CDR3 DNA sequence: TGTGCCAGCAGCGGGACAGGCTCGCGTCCCGAGACCCAGTACTTC. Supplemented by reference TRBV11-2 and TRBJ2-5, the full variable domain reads EAGVAQSPRYKIIEKRQSVAFWCNPISGHATLYWYQQILGQGPKLLIQFQNNGVVDDSQLPKDRFSAERLKGVDSTLKIQPAKLEDSAVYLCASSGTGSRPETQYFGPGTRLLVL.

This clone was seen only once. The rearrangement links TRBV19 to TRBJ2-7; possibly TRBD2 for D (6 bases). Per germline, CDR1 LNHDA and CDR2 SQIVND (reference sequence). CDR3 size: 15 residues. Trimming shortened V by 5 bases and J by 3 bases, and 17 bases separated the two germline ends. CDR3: CASSGWKEGGYEQYF. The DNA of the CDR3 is TGTGCCAGTAGTGGTTGGAAGGAGGGCGGCTACGAGCAGTACTTC.

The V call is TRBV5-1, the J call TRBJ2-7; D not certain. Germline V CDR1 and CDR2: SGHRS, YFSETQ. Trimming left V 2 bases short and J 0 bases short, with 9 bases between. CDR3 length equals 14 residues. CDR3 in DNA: TGCGCCAGCAGCTTTCTAGAAAGCTCCTACGAGCAGTACTTC. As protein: CASSFLESSYEQYF.

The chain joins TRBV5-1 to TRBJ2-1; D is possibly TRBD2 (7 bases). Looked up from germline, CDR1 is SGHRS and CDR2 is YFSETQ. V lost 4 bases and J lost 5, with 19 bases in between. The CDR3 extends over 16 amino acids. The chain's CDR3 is CASSLLGGHRDNEQFF. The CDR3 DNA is TGCGCCAGCAGCCTCCTGGGGGGGCACAGGGACAATGAGCAGTTCTTC.

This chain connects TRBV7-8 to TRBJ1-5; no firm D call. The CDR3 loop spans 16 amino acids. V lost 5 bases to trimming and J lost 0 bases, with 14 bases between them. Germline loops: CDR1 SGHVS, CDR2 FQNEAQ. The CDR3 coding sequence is TGTGCCAGCAGCCCGCTAGGTCGCCATAGCAATCAGCCCCAGCATTTT. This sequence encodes CASSPLGRHSNQPQHF.